This T cell receptor (beta chain) was retrieved from a study of blood T cell repertoires in COVID-19. A few counts support this clone. V was cut by 2 bases and J by 8 bases, with 13 bases left in between. CDR3 size: 15 residues. CDR1 is SNHLY and CDR2 is FYNNEI in the germline V gene. In the original analysis: From reference gene primer amplification, estimates of nucleated cell counts were derived. Assay used: immunoSEQ multiplex PCR; TCRdb lists only in-frame clones, some missing. V, J and clone size derive from that table, while D and trimming were established from the DNA sequence. Among 450,000 to 600,000 clones, 87% were seen once, and the ten largest hold under 0.85%.

Sequencing was carried out using PBMCs or T cells enriched from blood (not recorded which). V and J are TRBV2 and TRBJ1-6, with D unclear. The source of this sequence is a woman between 18 and 30 years old who had recovered from COVID-19. The CDR3 bases are TGTGCCAGCAGTGAACGGGGTCAGGAGGATTCACCCCTCCACTTT. Translated, it gives CASSERGQEDSPLHF.